These T cell receptor beta chains were read from a single sample in a study of blood T cell repertoires in COVID-19. Repertoires were generated with immunoSEQ multiplex PCR, while TCRdb's copy carries only in-frame clones and drops some. Of approximately 240,000 clones in the sample, approximately 86% were seen once. Sequences were obtained from peripheral blood. All receptors derive from a human donor in a cohort sampled during active COVID-19. The CDR3 runs from the conserved cysteine through the conserved F or W. The order of the fields is V gene, clone size, J gene, D gene, CDR3 DNA, CDR3 protein. A D gene is named only where the DNA matches it firmly. A row's size may be missing; if present it is once, few, many or a size class.

TRBV24-1	once	TRBJ2-1	TRBD2	TGTGCCACCAGTGATTTCCTGACTAGCGGGAGGGCCCATGAGCAGTTCTTC	CATSDFLTSGRAHEQFF
TRBV7-9	.	TRBJ2-5	TRBD1	TGTGCCAGCAGCCCGGGACAGGCCATCGAGACCCAGTACTTC	CASSPGQAIETQYF
TRBV6-5	.	TRBJ2-3	.	TGTGCCAGCAGTTACCCGGGGGAAGCTGGCACAGATACGCAGTATTTT	CASSYPGEAGTDTQYF
TRBV19	.	TRBJ1-1	.	TGTGCCAGTACCCTCATATCAGGCTCCGAAGCTTTCTTT	CASTLISGSEAFF
TRBV11-3	.	TRBJ1-1	.	TGTGCCAGCAGCCAGACGGAGGTCACTGAAGCTTTCTTT	CASSQTEVTEAFF
TRBV21-1	.	TRBJ2-3	.	TGTGCCAGCAGCAAAGTCGGGGAGACCCCCACAGATACGCAGTATTTT	CASSKVGETPTDTQYF
TRBV11-3	.	TRBJ1-1	.	TGTGCCAGCAGCCCCGGGACATATGGGACTGAAGCTTTCTTT	CASSPGTYGTEAFF
TRBV11-2	few	TRBJ2-1	.	TGTGCCAGCTCAGTGGGCAGGGCCTACAATGAGCAGTTCTTC	CASSVGRAYNEQFF
TRBV27	.	TRBJ1-5	.	TGTGCCAGCAGTTCTCGTTATAGCAATCAGCCCCAGCATTTT	CASSSRYSNQPQHF
TRBV10-3	.	TRBJ2-3	.	TGTGCCATCACCTCGAGGGAAGATACGCAGTATTTT	CAITSREDTQYF
TRBV28	once	TRBJ1-2	.	TGTGCCAGCAGTTTATCCGTACAGGTTTATGGCTACACCTTC	CASSLSVQVYGYTF
TRBV19	.	TRBJ2-1	.	TGTGCCAGTCAAAAGGCTAGAAACAATGAGCAGTTCTTC	CASQKARNNEQFF
TRBV15	.	TRBJ2-7	.	TGTGCCACCAGCAGGGACTTATTACAGATTTCCGGGAGAGACTCCTACGAGCAGTACTTC	CATSRDLLQISGRDSYEQYF
TRBV25-1	.	TRBJ1-1	.	TGTGCCAGCAGTGAATGGGGAGGGGGGACTGAAGCTTTCTTT	CASSEWGGGTEAFF
TRBV27	.	TRBJ2-1	TRBD1	TGTGCCAGCAGTTTCATGAGACAGGGGGTTTACAATGAGCAGTTCTTC	CASSFMRQGVYNEQFF
TRBV4-2	once	TRBJ2-4	.	TGTGCCAGCAGCCAAGATTCGCGAGCCGGGAACATTCAGTACTTC	CASSQDSRAGNIQYF
TRBV20-1	.	TRBJ2-5	.	TGCAGTGCGTCGGACTTGAAGACCCAGTACTTC	CSASDLKTQYF
TRBV24-1	.	TRBJ2-2	.	TGTGCCACCAGTGCCCCCGGCGGGGAGCTGTTTTTT	CATSAPGGELFF
TRBV10-1	.	TRBJ2-1	TRBD2	TGCGCCAGCAGTGCCGGGACTAGCGCTGAAAGGAATGAGCAGTTCTTC	CASSAGTSAERNEQFF
TRBV6-4	many	TRBJ2-1	TRBD1	TGTGCCAGCAGTGACTCGGAGACAGGGTTAATGAATGAGCAGTTCTTC	CASSDSETGLMNEQFF
TRBV7-6	.	TRBJ1-4	TRBD1	TGTGCCAGCAGTCGGACCGGGACAGTAAATGAAAAACTGTTTTTT	CASSRTGTVNEKLFF
TRBV27	few	TRBJ2-7	TRBD2	TGTGCCGGCCACACAGTTTTTAGCGGGACCTACGAGCAGTACTTC	CAGHTVFSGTYEQYF
TRBV7-9	.	TRBJ1-4	.	TGTGCCAGCAGCTTAGCGGGGTGGATGAGGGATGAAAAACTGTTTTTT	CASSLAGWMRDEKLFF
TRBV7-6	.	TRBJ2-3	TRBD2	TGTGCCAGCAGCTTAGCCCCCCTAGCGGGAGGGAAAGATACGCAGTATTTT	CASSLAPLAGGKDTQYF
TRBV29-1	few	TRBJ1-2	.	TGCAGCGTGAATAATCCGGGGGAGGGCTACACCTTC	CSVNNPGEGYTF
TRBV10-2	.	TRBJ2-3	TRBD2	TGCGCCAGCAGTGTTGTGGCCTCTCTCGCGGGAGGGGAAGATACGCAGTATTTT	CASSVVASLAGGEDTQYF
TRBV11-2	.	TRBJ2-7	.	TGTGCCAGCAGCTTAGGCGGCTCAGCCTACGAGCAGTACTTC	CASSLGGSAYEQYF
TRBV5-5	few	TRBJ1-2	.	TGTGCCAGCAGGGACCCGGGGGGAAGCGGCTACACCTTC	CASRDPGGSGYTF
TRBV3-1/TRBV3-2	.	TRBJ1-5	.	TGTGCCAGCAGCGCCGGCGGGGGCTCGCTTGGCAATCAGCCCCAGCATTTT	CASSAGGGSLGNQPQHF
TRBV24-1	.	TRBJ2-3	.	TGTGCCACCAGTGGGGGGGGCCGCACAGATACGCAGTATTTT	CATSGGGRTDTQYF
TRBV10-1	.	TRBJ2-5	.	TGCGCCAGCAGTGAGTTCGTCGGGGAGACCCAGTACTTC	CASSEFVGETQYF
TRBV29-1	.	TRBJ1-1	.	TGCAGCGTTGCGACGGGGAAAGCTTTCTTT	CSVATGKAFF
TRBV4-1	.	TRBJ2-1	TRBD2	TGCGCCAGCAGCCCACCAGCGGGAAGGATGAATGAGCAGTTCTTC	CASSPPAGRMNEQFF
TRBV5-1	.	TRBJ2-7	TRBD1	TGCGCCAGCAGCTCTCCGGGACAGGGTTACGAGCAGTACTTC	CASSSPGQGYEQYF
TRBV30	.	TRBJ2-7	TRBD2	TGTGCCTGGAATCGGGGCGGGGGTTTACGGGAGCAGTACTTC	CAWNRGGGLREQYF
TRBV29-1	once	TRBJ1-2	.	TGCAGCGTTATCGGTGGCCCGCGGGCTCGGGGCTATGGCTACACCTTC	CSVIGGPRARGYGYTF
TRBV3-1/TRBV3-2	few	TRBJ1-3	TRBD1	TGTGCCAGCAGCCAGGTACAGGGGAGTGGAAACACCATATATTTT	CASSQVQGSGNTIYF
TRBV27	once	TRBJ2-5	TRBD2	TGTGCCAGCAGTCCCGGGACTAGCGGGGGAGAGACCCAGTACTTC	CASSPGTSGGETQYF
TRBV7-2	.	TRBJ2-3	.	TGTGCCAGCAGCGCTAGGCAGACAGATACGCAGTATTTT	CASSARQTDTQYF
TRBV2	.	TRBJ2-1	TRBD2	TGTGCCAGCGAGGAGCGGGGGGCCTACAATGAGCAGTTCTTC	CASEERGAYNEQFF
TRBV11-3	once	TRBJ2-7	.	TGTGCCAGCAGCTTCACGGGCAGGGATGTGCAGTACTTC	CASSFTGRDVQYF
TRBV2	.	TRBJ2-5	TRBD2	TGTGCCAGCAGTCACGGGACTAGCGGGGAAGAGACCCAGTACTTC	CASSHGTSGEETQYF
TRBV19	.	TRBJ2-2	.	TGTGCCAGTAGTATAGATAGGGAGGGGGTCACCGGGGAGCTGTTTTTT	CASSIDREGVTGELFF
TRBV29-1	.	TRBJ1-1	TRBD1	TGCAGCGTTGTACCGCGACAGGGGAACACTGAAGCTTTCTTT	CSVVPRQGNTEAFF
TRBV7-3	once	TRBJ2-1	.	TGTGCCAGCAGCCCCGGGGGTGACTCCTACAATGAGCAGTTCTTC	CASSPGGDSYNEQFF
TRBV11-2	.	TRBJ2-6	TRBD1	TGTGCCAGCAGCTCCGACAGGGTCGCTGGGGCCAACGTCCTGACTTTC	CASSSDRVAGANVLTF
TRBV27	.	TRBJ1-6	.	TGTGCCAGCAGTTACCGGGGAAATAATTCACCCCTCCACTTT	CASSYRGNNSPLHF
TRBV5-1	.	TRBJ1-4	TRBD1	TGCGCCAGCAGCTCAAACAGGGGGGGTAATGAAAAACTGTTTTTT	CASSSNRGGNEKLFF
TRBV2	.	TRBJ2-1	TRBD1	TGTGCCAGCAGTGACCTGAGGGGGCACTACGGTGAGCAGTTCTTC	CASSDLRGHYGEQFF
TRBV7-8	.	TRBJ2-1	.	TGTGCCAGCAGCGACATCGGGAGGGGGCCGATGAATGAGCAGTTCTTC	CASSDIGRGPMNEQFF
TRBV4-2	.	TRBJ2-7	.	TGTGCCAGCAGCCAAGGAGGGGGTGGCTACGAGCAGTACTTC	CASSQGGGGYEQYF
TRBV7-9	.	TRBJ2-7	TRBD2	TGTGCCAGCAGCTCTAGCGGTTTCGAGCAGTACTTC	CASSSSGFEQYF
TRBV18	.	TRBJ1-5	.	TGTGCCAGCTCACCAAGGAGGGACCTCAATCAGCCCCAGCATTTT	CASSPRRDLNQPQHF
TRBV6-5	once	TRBJ2-1	.	TGTGCCAGCAGTTCGGACTCTCTGCCAAATGAGCAGTTCTTC	CASSSDSLPNEQFF
TRBV27	.	TRBJ1-1	.	TGTGCCAGCAGTTTATCGATGATGAGGCCCCAGAACACTGAAGCTTTCTTT	CASSLSMMRPQNTEAFF